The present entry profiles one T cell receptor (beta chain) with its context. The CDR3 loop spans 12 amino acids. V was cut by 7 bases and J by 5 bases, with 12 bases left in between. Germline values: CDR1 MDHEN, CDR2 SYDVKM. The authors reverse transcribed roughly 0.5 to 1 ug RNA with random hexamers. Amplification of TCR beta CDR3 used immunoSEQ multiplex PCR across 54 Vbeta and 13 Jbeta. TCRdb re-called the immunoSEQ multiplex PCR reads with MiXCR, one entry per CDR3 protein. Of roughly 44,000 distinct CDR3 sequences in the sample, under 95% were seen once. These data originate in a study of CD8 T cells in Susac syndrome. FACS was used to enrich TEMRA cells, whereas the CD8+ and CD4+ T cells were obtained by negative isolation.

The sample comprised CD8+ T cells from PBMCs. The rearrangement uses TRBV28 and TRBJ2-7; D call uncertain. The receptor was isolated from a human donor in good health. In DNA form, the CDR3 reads TGTGCCAGCACCCCCCGGCGCCACGAGCAGTACTTC. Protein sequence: CASTPRRHEQYF. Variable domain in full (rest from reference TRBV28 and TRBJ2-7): DVKVTQSSRYLVKRTGEKVFLECVQDMDHENMFWYRQDPGLGLRLIYFSYDVKMKEKGDIPEGYSVSREKKERFSLILESASTNQTSMYLCASTPRRHEQYFGPGTRLTVT.